Included here is one T cell receptor beta chain sequence, with context. The antigen is undetermined. This sample is part of a study of yellow fever vaccine responses in identical twins. Study-wide points: In identical twins, vaccine T cell responses appeared partly shared and partly individual.

Trimming took 1 base from V and 0 from J, leaving 7 bases between them. The germline V gene encodes CDR1 MGHRA and CDR2 YSYEKL. The CDR3 contains 16 residues. TCRdb reprocessed the RT-PCR reads with MiXCR, giving one entry per CDR3 protein. The table shows 5,700 or so distinct CDR3 sequences, with approximately 90% occurring only once. This chain links TRBV4-1 with TRBJ2-6; a weak D match, TRBD2 (5 bases). This TCR came from a young woman who received the yellow fever vaccine. Specimen: T cells from blood (PBMCs), unsorted or a sorted subset (not recorded which), collected before or after yellow fever vaccination (not recorded which). CDR3 amino acids: CASSQAEGSGANVLTF. The CDR3 DNA follows: TGCGCCAGCAGCCAAGCTGAGGGCTCTGGGGCCAACGTCCTGACTTTC.